This T cell receptor (beta chain) was sequenced during a study of T cells in women clearing cervical HPV infection (dated by TCRdb to 2016 to 2019). Regarding the complete study: The cases were 25 women with histologically confirmed HPV16-related CIN3 or worse, and 2 of those women had invasive cancers. The 20 to 25 controls were women who cleared a single incident HPV16 infection within 12 months without developing precancer or cancer. Blood from cases was collected at the visit where the lesion was first found, while blood from controls was collected once the infection could no longer be detected. For cases, the median interval between lesion detection and blood sampling was more than 130 days, with an interquartile range of roughly 85 to 220 days. Because only a few women had HLA typing data, the possibility that HLA type acted as a confounder could not be ruled out. Nested within Costa Rica's Guanacaste HPV Natural History Study, an exploratory proof-of-principle case-control study compared TCR repertoires across cervical HPV16 outcomes. Cases were matched to controls by age within five years and by the year the sample was collected. A median age of approximately 30 years was observed in cases versus roughly 38 in controls, and no significant differences in baseline characteristics were found. In the parent cohort, approximately 9,400 women aged 18 or older were enrolled in Guanacaste, Costa Rica, during about 1993 to 1994 and were followed for more than 6 years. As quality controls, five blinded duplicates were added to each group, bringing the total to about 60 samples made up of about 50 participants and about 10 replicates. Overall results and qualifications from the work: CIN3+ cases had significantly higher TCR repertoire richness than controls across sequencing depths, but evenness did not differ between the groups. TRBV6-7 relative abundance was lower in cases than in controls (roughly 0.12% versus 0.17%; Bonferroni P = 0.0008). Because T-cell numbers per sample were unknown, differences in richness could reflect varying T-cell content rather than repertoire biology. Cases were distinguished from controls with an estimated AUC of approximately 0.79 by random forest classifiers combining richness and V gene abundances. Because of the cross-sectional design, the study could not determine whether the associations came before infection or resulted from infection, and neither effector/memory subsets nor HPV-specific T cells were isolated.

Every participant had a single incident cervical HPV16 infection, and prevalent HPV16 infections were excluded. Cervical HPV DNA was detected with MY09/MY11 PCR, and genotyping was done with dot-blot hybridization. Approximately 16 mL of heparinized blood were centrifuged, and the buffy coat was split into aliquots, frozen at -30 degrees C, and then kept at -80 degrees C. QIAGEN kits were used to extract genomic DNA from the buffy coat specimens. On this clone: The antigen this receptor binds is unknown. The read terminates 3 residues ahead of where the CDR3 ends, so the germline J gene completes it.

TCR beta CDR3 regions were amplified by multiplex PCR from an average of about 1,100 ng genomic DNA per sample using the immunoSEQ assay. The assay corrected primer bias using a complete synthetic TCR repertoire to establish an amplification baseline. The amplicons were sequenced using the Illumina platform. Concerning the study's data processing: Sequence errors were corrected by clustering with frequency ratios and a modified nearest-neighbor algorithm, and the sequences were then analyzed in the immunoSEQ Analyzer using IMGT gene definitions. At each rarefaction depth, TCR richness and evenness were averaged across 20 rarefaction repeats, and any sample with fewer sequences than the depth was left out. Wilcoxon rank sum tests with FDR correction were used to compare relative abundances of V, D and J genes between the groups. In the blinded duplicates, the intraclass correlation was about 95% for TCR richness and averaged about 79% across around 70 gene segments. TCRdb took over this immuneACCESS table, retaining in-frame rearrangements with V and J assigned. Such tables are incomplete; in checked studies, under half of the missing clones stem from an unresolved V gene, and the remainder is unexplained. V and J calls plus clone size are reproduced from that table; the DNA served to infer D and trimming. In this sample's table one finds fewer than 40,000 clones. 4.5% to 6% of the sample belongs to the ten largest clones.

Measured from the cysteine to the phenylalanine, the CDR3 is 15 residues long. The DNA has 36 bases, all within the CDR3, and is read from base 1. In the germline V gene, CDR1 corresponds to MNHNS and CDR2 to SASEGT. Relative to germline, V is missing 3 bases and J is missing 5 bases, with 4 bases of the junction outside any gene match. The sequence came from a woman between 18 and 70 years old with a cervical HPV16 infection that either progressed to CIN3+ or cleared (not recorded which). The rearranged chain carries TRBV6-1 and TRBJ2-5; the junction holds 12 bases that match TRBD2. Material for sequencing was blood buffy coat. The CDR3 bases that were read are TGTGCCAGCAGTGACCTAGCGGGGGGGTGGGAGACC. Translated, it reads CASSDLAGGWET. The full CDR3 protein is CASSDLAGGWETQYF.